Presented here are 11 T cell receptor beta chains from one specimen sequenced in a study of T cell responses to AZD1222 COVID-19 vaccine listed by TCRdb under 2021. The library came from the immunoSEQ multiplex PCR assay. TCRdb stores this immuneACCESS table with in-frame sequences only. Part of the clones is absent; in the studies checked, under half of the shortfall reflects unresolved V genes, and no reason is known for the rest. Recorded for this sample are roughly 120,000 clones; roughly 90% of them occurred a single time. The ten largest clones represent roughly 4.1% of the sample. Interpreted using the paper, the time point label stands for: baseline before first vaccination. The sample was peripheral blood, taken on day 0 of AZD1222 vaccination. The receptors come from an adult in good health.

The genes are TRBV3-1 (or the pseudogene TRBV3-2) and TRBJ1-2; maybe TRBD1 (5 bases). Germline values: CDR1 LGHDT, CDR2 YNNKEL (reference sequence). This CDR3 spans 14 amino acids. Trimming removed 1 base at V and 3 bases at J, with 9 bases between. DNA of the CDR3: TGTGCCAGCAGCCAAGTGTCAGGGTACTATGGCTACACCTTC. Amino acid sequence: CASSQVSGYYGYTF.

The CDR3 coding sequence is TGTGCCATCGAGACAGGGGGCCCCGGGGAGCTGTTTTTT. Translation gives CAIETGGPGELFF. The V and J genes are TRBV2 and TRBJ2-2, with 10 bases that match TRBD1. With V trimmed by 10 bases and J by 6 bases, 5 bases remained unmatched. Germline CDR1 is SNHLY and CDR2 is FYNNEI. The CDR3 covers 13 residues.

CDR3 sequence (DNA): TGTGCCAGCAGTTTATCGACCCGGGGCAATCAGCCCCAGCATTTT. Its translation: CASSLSTRGNQPQHF. This chain joins TRBV27 and TRBJ1-5; D gene unclear. The germline V gene has CDR1 MNHEY and CDR2 SMNVEV (reference sequence). The CDR3 is 15 residues long. The germline V and J ends were trimmed by 0 bases and 2 bases, with 8 bases remaining between them.

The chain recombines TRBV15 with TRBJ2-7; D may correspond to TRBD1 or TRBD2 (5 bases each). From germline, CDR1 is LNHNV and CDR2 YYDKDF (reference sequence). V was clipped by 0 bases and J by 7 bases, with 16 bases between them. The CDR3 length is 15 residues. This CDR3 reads CATSRDRGASPEQYF. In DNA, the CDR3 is TGTGCCACCAGCAGAGATCGAGGGGCGAGCCCGGAGCAGTACTTC. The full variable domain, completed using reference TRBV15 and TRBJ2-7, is DAMVIQNPRYQVTQFGKPVTLSCSQTLNHNVMYWYQQKSSQAPKLLFHYYDKDFNNEADTPDNFQSRRPNTSFCFLDIRSPGLGDTAMYLCATSRDRGASPEQYFGPGTRLTVT.

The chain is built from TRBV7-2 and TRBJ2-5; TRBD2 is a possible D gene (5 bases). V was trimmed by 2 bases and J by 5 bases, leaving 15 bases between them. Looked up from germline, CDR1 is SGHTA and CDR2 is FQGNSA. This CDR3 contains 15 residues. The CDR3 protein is CASSLSGTPRETQYF. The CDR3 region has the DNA TGTGCCAGCAGCTTAAGCGGAACACCGAGGGAGACCCAGTACTTC.

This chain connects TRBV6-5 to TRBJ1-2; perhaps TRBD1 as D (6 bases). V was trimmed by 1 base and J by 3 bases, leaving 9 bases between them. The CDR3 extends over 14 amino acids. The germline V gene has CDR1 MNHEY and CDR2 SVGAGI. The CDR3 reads CASSYYRGHYGYTF. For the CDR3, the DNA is TGTGCCAGCAGTTACTATCGGGGGCACTATGGCTACACCTTC.

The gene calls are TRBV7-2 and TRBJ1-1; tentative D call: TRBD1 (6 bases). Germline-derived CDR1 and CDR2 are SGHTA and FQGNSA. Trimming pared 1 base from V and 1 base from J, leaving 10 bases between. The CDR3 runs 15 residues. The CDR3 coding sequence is TGTGCCAGCAGCTTAGTTGGGGGGGCGAACACTGAAGCTTTCTTT. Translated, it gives CASSLVGGANTEAFF.

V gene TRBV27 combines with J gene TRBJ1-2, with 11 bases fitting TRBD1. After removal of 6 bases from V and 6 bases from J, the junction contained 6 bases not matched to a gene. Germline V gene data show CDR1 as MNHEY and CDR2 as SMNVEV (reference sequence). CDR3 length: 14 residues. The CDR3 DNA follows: TGTGCCAGCAGGAGGACAGGGGGCACGAATGGCTACACCTTC. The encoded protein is CASRRTGGTNGYTF.

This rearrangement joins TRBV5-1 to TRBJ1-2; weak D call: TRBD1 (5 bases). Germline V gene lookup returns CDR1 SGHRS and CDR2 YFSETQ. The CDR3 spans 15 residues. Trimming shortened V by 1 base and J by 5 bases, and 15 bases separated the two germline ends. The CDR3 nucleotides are TGCGCCAGCAGCTTGAGGAGGGGTACAGGATATGGCTACACCTTC. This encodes CASSLRRGTGYGYTF. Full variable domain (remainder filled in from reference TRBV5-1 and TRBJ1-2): KAGVTQTPRYLIKTRGQQVTLSCSPISGHRSVSWYQQTPGQGLQFLFEYFSETQRNKGNFPGRFSGRQFSNSRSEMNVSTLELGDSALYLCASSLRRGTGYGYTFGSGTRLTVV.

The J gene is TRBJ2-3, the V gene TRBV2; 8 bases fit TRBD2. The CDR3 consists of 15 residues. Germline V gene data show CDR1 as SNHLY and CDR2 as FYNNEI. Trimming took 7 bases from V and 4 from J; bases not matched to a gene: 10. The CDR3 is CASTRVAGRADTQYF. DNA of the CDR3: TGTGCCAGCACCCGGGTAGCGGGAAGGGCAGATACGCAGTATTTT.

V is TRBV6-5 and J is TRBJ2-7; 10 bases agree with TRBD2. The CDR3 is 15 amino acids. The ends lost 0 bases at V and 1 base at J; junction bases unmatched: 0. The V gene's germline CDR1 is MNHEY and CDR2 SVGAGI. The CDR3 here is CASSYSSGRSYEQYF. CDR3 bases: TGTGCCAGCAGTTACTCTAGCGGGAGGTCCTACGAGCAGTACTTC.